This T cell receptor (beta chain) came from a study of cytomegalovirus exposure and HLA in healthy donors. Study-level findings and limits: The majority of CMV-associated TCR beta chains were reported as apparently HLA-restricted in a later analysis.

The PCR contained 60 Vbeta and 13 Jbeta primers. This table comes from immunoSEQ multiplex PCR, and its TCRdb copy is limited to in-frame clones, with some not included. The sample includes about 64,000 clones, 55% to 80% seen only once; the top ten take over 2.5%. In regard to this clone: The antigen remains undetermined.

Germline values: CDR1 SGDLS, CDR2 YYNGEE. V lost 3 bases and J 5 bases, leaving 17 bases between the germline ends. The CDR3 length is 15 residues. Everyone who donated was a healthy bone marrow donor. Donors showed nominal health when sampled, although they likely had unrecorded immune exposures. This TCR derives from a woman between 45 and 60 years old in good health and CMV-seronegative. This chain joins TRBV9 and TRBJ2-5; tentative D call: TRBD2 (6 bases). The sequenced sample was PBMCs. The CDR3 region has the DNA TGTGCCAGCAGCGACACCTGGGGTCGGGGGGAGACCCAGTACTTC. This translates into CASSDTWGRGETQYF.